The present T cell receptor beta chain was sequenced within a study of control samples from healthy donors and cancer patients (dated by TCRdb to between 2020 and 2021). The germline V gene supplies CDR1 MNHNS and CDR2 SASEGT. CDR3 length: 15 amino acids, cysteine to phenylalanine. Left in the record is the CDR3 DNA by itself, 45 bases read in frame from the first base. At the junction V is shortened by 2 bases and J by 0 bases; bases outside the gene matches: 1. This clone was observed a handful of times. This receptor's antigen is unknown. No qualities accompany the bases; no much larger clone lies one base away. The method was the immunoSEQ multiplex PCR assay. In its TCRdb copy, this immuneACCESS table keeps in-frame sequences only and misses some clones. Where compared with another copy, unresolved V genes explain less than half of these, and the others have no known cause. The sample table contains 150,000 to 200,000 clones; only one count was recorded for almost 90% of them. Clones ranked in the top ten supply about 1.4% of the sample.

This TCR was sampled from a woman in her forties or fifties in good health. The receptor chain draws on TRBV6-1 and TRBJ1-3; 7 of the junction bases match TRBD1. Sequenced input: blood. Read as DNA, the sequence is TGTGCCAGCAGTGAACAGGGGGGCTCTGGAAACACCATATATTTT. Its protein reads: CASSEQGGSGNTIYF.